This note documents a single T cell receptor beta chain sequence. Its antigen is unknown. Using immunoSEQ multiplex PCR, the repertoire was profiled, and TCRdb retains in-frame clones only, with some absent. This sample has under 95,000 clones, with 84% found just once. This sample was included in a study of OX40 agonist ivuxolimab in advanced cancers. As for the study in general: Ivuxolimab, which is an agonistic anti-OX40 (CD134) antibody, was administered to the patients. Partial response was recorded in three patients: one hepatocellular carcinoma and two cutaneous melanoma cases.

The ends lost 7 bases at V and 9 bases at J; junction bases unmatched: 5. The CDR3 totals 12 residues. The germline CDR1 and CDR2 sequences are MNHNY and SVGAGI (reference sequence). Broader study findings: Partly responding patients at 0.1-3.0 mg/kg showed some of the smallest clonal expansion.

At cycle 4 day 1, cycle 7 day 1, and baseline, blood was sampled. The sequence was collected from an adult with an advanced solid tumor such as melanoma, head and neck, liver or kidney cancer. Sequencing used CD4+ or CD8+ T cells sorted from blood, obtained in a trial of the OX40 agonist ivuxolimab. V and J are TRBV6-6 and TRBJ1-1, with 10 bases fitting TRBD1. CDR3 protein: CASTRTGGKAFF. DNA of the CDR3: TGTGCCAGCACCCGGACAGGGGGAAAAGCTTTCTTT.